Each of the 25 T cell receptor beta chains below was sequenced from the same sample in a study of technical replicates of blood from several donors. Sequenced by immunoSEQ multiplex PCR; TCRdb stores in-frame clones only, minus some. The table has under 70,000 clones, almost 95% seen once; the top ten hold approximately 0.38%. Specimen: T cells isolated from PBMCs. All receptors derive from a human donor in good health.

The rearrangement joins TRBV7-2 to TRBJ1-5; no reliable D call. CDR3 length: 13 amino acids. Germline-derived CDR1 and CDR2 are SGHTA and FQGNSA. V dropped 1 base and J dropped 4 bases, with 5 bases sitting between them. The CDR3 DNA is TGTGCCAGCAGCTTAGGGAGGAATCAGCCCCAGCATTTT. It encodes CASSLGRNQPQHF.

This chain links TRBV28 with TRBJ1-2; possible D gene TRBD1, 6 bases. V shed 3 bases and J shed 2 bases, with 19 bases lying between them. The CDR3 consists of 17 residues. Germline loops: CDR1 MDHEN, CDR2 SYDVKM. The CDR3 DNA reads TGTGCCAGCAGTTTCCGGGACAATTACTTTTCAAACTATGGCTACACCTTC. Its protein product is CASSFRDNYFSNYGYTF.

This clone was observed once. This rearrangement joins TRBV7-3 to TRBJ2-2; D is possibly TRBD2 (5 bases). Deletions cut 2 bases from V and 4 bases from J, with 11 bases between. Germline V gene sequence: CDR1 SGHTA, CDR2 FQGTGA. CDR3 size: 15 residues. The CDR3 DNA sequence: TGTGCCAGCAGCTTAGTATCGCTAGCCACCGGGGAGCTGTTTTTT. This codes for CASSLVSLATGELFF.

V and J are TRBV9 and TRBJ2-1; 11 nucleotides line up with TRBD2. The CDR3 spans 15 residues. Germline CDR1 reads SGDLS; CDR2 reads YYNGEE. V trimming: 4 bases; J trimming: 7 bases; junction bases outside the gene matches: 7. CDR3 region: CASSTTSGSFNEQFF. DNA of the CDR3: TGTGCCAGCAGCACCACTAGCGGGAGTTTTAATGAGCAGTTCTTC.

The J gene is TRBJ1-1, the V gene TRBV19; TRBD1 matches 9 bases. The CDR3 is made up of 15 amino acids. Germline CDR1 LNHDA, CDR2 SQIVND (reference sequence). J gave up 4 bases and V 5 bases, and 8 bases lay outside the gene matches. In DNA form, the CDR3 reads TGTGCCAGTAGTCCCCGGACAGGGGAAGGCACTGAAGCTTTCTTT. Its translation: CASSPRTGEGTEAFF.

The chain links TRBV6-5 to TRBJ2-7; 7 bases match TRBD2. Germline CDR1 MNHEY, CDR2 SVGAGI. CDR3 length: 15 amino acids. The J segment lost 4 bases and the V segment lost 6 bases, leaving 12 bases of the junction unmatched. Here the CDR3 reads CASSPFGGGTYEQYF. CDR3 bases: TGTGCCAGCAGCCCCTTCGGGGGAGGGACGTACGAGCAGTACTTC.

This clone was seen once. The chain joins TRBV27 to TRBJ2-3; 7 bases are shared with TRBD2. This CDR3 is 14 amino acids long. V lost 7 bases, J lost 7 bases, and 11 bases stayed unmatched. The V gene's germline CDR1 is MNHEY and CDR2 SMNVEV (reference sequence). As DNA, the CDR3 is TGTGCCAGCAAAGAGGCTAGCGGCTCTTATACGCAGTATTTT. Translating gives CASKEASGSYTQYF.

V and J are TRBV28 and TRBJ2-2, with a weak D call TRBD2 (6 bases). This CDR3 contains 17 residues. V was shortened by 5 bases and J by 3 bases, with 19 bases between the two germline ends. Germline CDR1 MDHEN, CDR2 SYDVKM. CDR3 loop: CASSHTPGLAYTGELFF. CDR3 DNA sequence: TGTGCCAGCAGTCACACCCCGGGACTGGCCTACACCGGGGAGCTGTTTTTT.

A single count supports this clone. This chain links TRBV11-2 with TRBJ2-3; no definite D call. Germline CDR1 SGHAT, CDR2 FQNNGV. This CDR3 is 16 amino acids long. Between the trimmed V and J ends, which lost 7 bases and 0 bases, there was a span of 17 bases. The CDR3 nucleotides read TGTGCCAGCACCAAATGGCTCTTCCCTAGCACAGATACGCAGTATTTT. Translation gives CASTKWLFPSTDTQYF.

This chain joins TRBV30 and TRBJ1-1; 8 bases line up with TRBD1. The CDR3 is 14 residues long. Germline CDR1 GTSNPN, CDR2 SVGIG (reference sequence). J was trimmed by 5 bases and V by 3 bases; bases with no gene match: 8. CDR3 bases: TGTGCCTGGAGCCCAGGACAGGGAGAAACTGAAGCTTTCTTT. Its protein is CAWSPGQGETEAFF.

The rearrangement links TRBV6-6 to TRBJ2-2; D unclear. The CDR3 covers 14 residues. The V and J ends lost 2 bases and 6 bases respectively, with 10 bases between them. Germline V gives CDR1 MNHNY, CDR2 SVGAGI (reference sequence). The CDR3 bases are TGTGCCAGCAGTTACGAGGTTAACGCCGGGGAGCTGTTTTTT. This gives the protein CASSYEVNAGELFF.

The chain is built from TRBV5-1 and TRBJ2-1; 8 positions match TRBD2. V trimming: 3 bases; J trimming: 7 bases; junction bases outside the gene matches: 15. This CDR3 region has 17 residues. Germline loops: CDR1 SGHRS, CDR2 YFSETQ. The CDR3 loop reads CASSSIAGREIPNEQFF. The CDR3 DNA follows: TGCGCCAGCAGCTCCATAGCGGGGCGTGAGATCCCGAATGAGCAGTTCTTC.

The rearrangement joins TRBV10-3 to TRBJ1-4; perhaps TRBD1 as D (6 bases). The germline V gene has CDR1 ENHRY and CDR2 SYGVKD. CDR3 size: 14 residues. The V end was cut by 2 bases, the J end by 8 bases, with 12 bases between. The CDR3 DNA follows: TGTGCCATCAGTGAGAGACAGGAGGCCGAAAAACTGTTTTTT. It codes for CAISERQEAEKLFF.

The chain recombines TRBV7-2 with TRBJ1-2; D call uncertain. Looked up from germline, CDR1 is SGHTA and CDR2 is FQGNSA. The CDR3 sequence is 15 residues long. The germline V and J ends were trimmed by 3 bases and 0 bases, with 11 bases remaining between them. The CDR3 here is CASSLGPVSNYGYTF. The CDR3 DNA sequence: TGTGCCAGCAGCTTGGGCCCTGTCTCTAACTATGGCTACACCTTC.

The sample holds one count of this clone. V usage is TRBV9 and J usage is TRBJ1-4; 7 positions agree with TRBD1. Trimming at V came to 3 bases and at J to 2 bases, leaving 7 bases not matched to a gene. This CDR3 comprises 16 residues. CDR1 and CDR2 (germline): SGDLS, YYNGEE. CDR3 coding DNA: TGTGCCAGCAGCGCCAGGGGGAAGGGGACTAATGAAAAACTGTTTTTT. This gives the protein CASSARGKGTNEKLFF.

The chain has TRBV27 and TRBJ1-4; the D is unclear. The CDR3 consists of 12 residues. Germline V gene lookup returns CDR1 MNHEY and CDR2 SMNVEV (reference sequence). With 10 bases removed from V and 3 bases from J, the gap between germline ends came to 9 bases. CDR3 nucleotide sequence: TGTGCCACCCGGAGAGCTAATGAAAAACTGTTTTTT. This gives the protein CATRRANEKLFF.

This sequence joins TRBV4-2 and TRBJ1-2; 9 nucleotides agree with TRBD1. V lost 2 bases, J lost 0 bases, and 16 bases stayed unmatched. This CDR3 is built from 20 residues. Germline CDR1 is LGHNA and CDR2 is YNFKEQ. CDR3 in DNA: TGTGCCAGCAGCCAACGCCATGAGGGACAGGGAGGGGGAACTAACTATGGCTACACCTTC. Its protein product is CASSQRHEGQGGGTNYGYTF.

The rearrangement joins TRBV29-1 to TRBJ1-4; 7 positions agree with TRBD1. CDR3 length: 13 amino acids. The ends lost 4 bases at V and 7 bases at J; junction bases unmatched: 6. From germline, CDR1 is SQVTM and CDR2 ANQGSEA. The CDR3 region is CSVVAGGSEKLFF. The CDR3 nucleotides read TGCAGCGTTGTGGCAGGGGGTTCTGAAAAACTGTTTTTT.

The rearrangement joins TRBV12-5 to TRBJ2-5; D may be TRBD2 (6 bases). This CDR3 is 16 amino acids long. Trimming left V 4 bases short and J 2 bases short, with 17 bases between. Looked up from germline, CDR1 is LGHNT and CDR2 is FRNRAP. CDR3 in DNA: TGTGCTAGTGGTTCCCCGACTAGTACCCTTCAAGAGACCCAGTACTTC. Residues: CASGSPTSTLQETQYF.

This chain links TRBV7-9 with TRBJ1-3, with 10 bases lining up with TRBD1. Germline values: CDR1 SEHNR, CDR2 FQNEAQ (reference sequence). The CDR3 totals 16 residues. V shed 4 bases and J 3 bases; nucleotides not matched to a gene: 6. The chain's CDR3 is CASSSGTGAFGNTIYF. CDR3 in DNA: TGTGCCAGCAGCTCCGGGACAGGGGCTTTTGGAAACACCATATATTTT.

The chain employs TRBV30 and TRBJ2-5; 7 bases align to TRBD1. The V gene end was trimmed by 2 bases and the J gene end by 4 bases; junction bases not matched to a gene: 4. Germline assignment: CDR1 GTSNPN and CDR2 SVGIG (reference sequence). This CDR3 is built from 13 residues. Here the CDR3 reads CAWSTGTAETQYF. The CDR3 nucleotides are TGTGCCTGGAGTACTGGGACAGCAGAGACCCAGTACTTC. Full variable domain (outside the CDR3, taken from reference TRBV30 and TRBJ2-5): SQTIHQWPATLVQPVGSPLSLECTVEGTSNPNLYWYRQAAGRGLQLLFYSVGIGQISSEVPQNLSASRPQDRQFILSSKKLLLSDSGFYLCAWSTGTAETQYFGPGTRLLVL.

The rearrangement joins TRBV5-1 to TRBJ1-2; 7 bases line up with TRBD1. The V segment lost 1 base and the J segment 6 bases; nucleotides outside the gene matches: 9. The CDR3 extends over 15 amino acids. Germline loops: CDR1 SGHRS, CDR2 YFSETQ. The DNA of the CDR3 is TGCGCCAGCAGCTTGAGCGACAGGGATGCCAATGGCTACACCTTC. Encoded protein: CASSLSDRDANGYTF.

The chain recombines TRBV19 with TRBJ2-1, with D possibly TRBD1 on 6 matching bases. CDR3 length: 13 residues. The ends were cut back, 3 bases at V and 4 bases at J, with 7 bases in the middle. CDR1 and CDR2 from the germline V gene are LNHDA and SQIVND (reference sequence). As DNA, the CDR3 is TGTGCCAGTAGTATCGACAGGTACAATGAGCAGTTCTTC. Its protein is CASSIDRYNEQFF. The variable domain in full, completed from reference TRBV19 and TRBJ2-1, reads DGGITQSPKYLFRKEGQNVTLSCEQNLNHDAMYWYRQDPGQGLRLIYYSQIVNDFQKGDIAEGYSVSREKKESFPLTVTSAQKNPTAFYLCASSIDRYNEQFFGPGTRLTVL.

This clone showed up just once. The rearrangement uses TRBV2 and TRBJ2-1; D is possibly TRBD2 (5 bases). Trimming left V 10 bases short and J 6 bases short, with 16 bases between. This CDR3 contains 13 residues. Looked up from germline, CDR1 is SNHLY and CDR2 is FYNNEI. The CDR3, as DNA: TGTGCCATCCTGAGGGTAGGCGCCAATGAGCAGTTCTTC. Translated, it gives CAILRVGANEQFF.

The chain has TRBV6-5 and TRBJ2-7; tentative D call: TRBD1 (5 bases). This CDR3 spans 12 amino acids. Germline V gene data show CDR1 as MNHEY and CDR2 as SVGAGI. Trimming stripped 7 bases from V and 9 bases from J, with 16 bases between. CDR3 sequence reads: CASTSVGVGQYF. In nucleotides, the CDR3 is TGTGCCAGCACATCGGTAGGGGTGGGGCAGTACTTC.